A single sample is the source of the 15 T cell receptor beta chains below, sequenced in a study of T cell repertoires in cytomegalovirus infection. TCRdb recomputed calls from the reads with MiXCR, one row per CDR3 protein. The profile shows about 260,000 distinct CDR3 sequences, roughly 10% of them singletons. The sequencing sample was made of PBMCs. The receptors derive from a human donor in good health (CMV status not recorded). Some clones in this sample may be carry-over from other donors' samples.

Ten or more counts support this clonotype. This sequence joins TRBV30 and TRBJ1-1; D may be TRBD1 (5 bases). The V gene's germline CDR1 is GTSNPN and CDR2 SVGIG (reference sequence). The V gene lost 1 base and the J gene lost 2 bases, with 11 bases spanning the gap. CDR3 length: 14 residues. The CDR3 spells CAWSGGLLNTEAFF. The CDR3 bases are TGTGCCTGGAGTGGGGGACTGCTAAACACTGAAGCTTTCTTT.

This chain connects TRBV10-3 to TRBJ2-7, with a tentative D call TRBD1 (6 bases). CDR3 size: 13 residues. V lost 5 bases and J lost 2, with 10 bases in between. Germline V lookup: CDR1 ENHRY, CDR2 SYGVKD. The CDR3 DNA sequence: TGTGCCATCAGTCGGGACAAGGCCTACGAGCAGTACTTC. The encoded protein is CAISRDKAYEQYF.

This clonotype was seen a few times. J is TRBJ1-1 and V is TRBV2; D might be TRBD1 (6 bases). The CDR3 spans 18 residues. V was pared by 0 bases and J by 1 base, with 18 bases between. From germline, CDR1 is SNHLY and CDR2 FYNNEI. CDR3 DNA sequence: TGTGCCAGCAGTGAAGCGCGTGGCAGGGGCCCACGGAACACTGAAGCTTTCTTT. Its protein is CASSEARGRGPRNTEAFF.

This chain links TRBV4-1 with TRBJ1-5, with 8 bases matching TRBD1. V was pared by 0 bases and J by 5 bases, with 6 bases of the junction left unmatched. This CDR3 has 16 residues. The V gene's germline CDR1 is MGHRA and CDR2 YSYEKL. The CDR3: CASSQDRQGAYQPQHF. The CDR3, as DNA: TGCGCCAGCAGCCAAGATAGGCAGGGGGCGTATCAGCCCCAGCATTTT.

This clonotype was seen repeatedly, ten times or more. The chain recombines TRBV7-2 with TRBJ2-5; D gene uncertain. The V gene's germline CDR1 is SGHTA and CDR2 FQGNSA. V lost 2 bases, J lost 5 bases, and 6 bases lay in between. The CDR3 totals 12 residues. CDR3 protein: CASSLRFETQYF. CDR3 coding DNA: TGTGCCAGCAGCTTAAGATTCGAGACCCAGTACTTC.

CDR3 DNA sequence: TGTGCCAGTAGTATAGCCGACAGGCCTTCCGACAATCAGCCCCAGCATTTT. Its protein is CASSIADRPSDNQPQHF. The chain is built from TRBV19 and TRBJ1-5; TRBD1 is a possible D gene (6 bases). The V gene's germline CDR1 is LNHDA and CDR2 SQIVND (reference sequence). This CDR3 has 17 residues. V dropped 1 base and J dropped 3 bases, with 16 bases sitting between them.

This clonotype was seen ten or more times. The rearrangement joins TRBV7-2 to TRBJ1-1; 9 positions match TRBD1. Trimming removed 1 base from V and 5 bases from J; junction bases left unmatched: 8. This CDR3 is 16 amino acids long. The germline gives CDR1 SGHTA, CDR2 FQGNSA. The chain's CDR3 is CASSLVGGTGKTEAFF. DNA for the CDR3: TGTGCCAGCAGCTTAGTAGGGGGGACAGGGAAGACTGAAGCTTTCTTT.

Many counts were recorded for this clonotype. The CDR3: CSAETPGRSYEQYF. As DNA, the CDR3 is TGCAGTGCTGAAACTCCGGGACGGAGCTACGAGCAGTACTTC. The V call is TRBV20-1, the J call TRBJ2-7, with D perhaps TRBD1 or TRBD2 (5 bases each). Germline V gene sequence: CDR1 DFQATT, CDR2 SNEGSKA (reference sequence). V lost 5 bases, J lost 3 bases, and 17 bases lay in between. The CDR3 covers 14 residues.

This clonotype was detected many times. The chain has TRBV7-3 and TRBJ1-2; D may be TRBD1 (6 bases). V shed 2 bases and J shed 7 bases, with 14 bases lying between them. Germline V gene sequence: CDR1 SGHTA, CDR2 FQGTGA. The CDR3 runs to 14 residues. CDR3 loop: CASSLSPGAAGYTF. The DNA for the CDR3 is TGTGCCAGCAGCTTATCGCCGGGGGCCGCTGGCTACACCTTC.

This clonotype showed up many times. The CDR3 nucleotides read TGTGCCAGCAGTCCTGACGGCAGGCTCACCGGGGAGCTGTTTTTT. This gives the protein CASSPDGRLTGELFF. The chain carries TRBV7-2 and TRBJ2-2; D is uncertain. Trimming took 6 bases from V and 4 from J, leaving 15 bases between them. The CDR3 runs to 15 residues. Germline values: CDR1 SGHTA, CDR2 FQGNSA.

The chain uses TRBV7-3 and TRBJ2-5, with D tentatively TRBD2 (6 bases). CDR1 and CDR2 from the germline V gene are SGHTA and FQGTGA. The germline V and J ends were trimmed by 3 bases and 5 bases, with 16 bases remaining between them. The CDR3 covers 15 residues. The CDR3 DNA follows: TGTGCCAGCAGCTTCTCCGGGACTCGGGGTGAGACCCAGTACTTC. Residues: CASSFSGTRGETQYF.

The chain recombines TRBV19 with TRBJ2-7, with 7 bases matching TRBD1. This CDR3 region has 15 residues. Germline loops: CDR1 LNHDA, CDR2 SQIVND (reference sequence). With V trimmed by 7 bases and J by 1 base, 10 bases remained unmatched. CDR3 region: CASNRPGTESYEQYF. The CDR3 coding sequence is TGTGCCAGTAACCGACCTGGGACAGAATCCTACGAGCAGTACTTC.

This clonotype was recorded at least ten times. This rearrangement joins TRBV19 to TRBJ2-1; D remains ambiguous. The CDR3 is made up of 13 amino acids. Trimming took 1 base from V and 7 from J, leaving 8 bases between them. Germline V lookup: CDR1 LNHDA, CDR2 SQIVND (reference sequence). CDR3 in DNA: TGTGCCAGTAGTATAGGGCGGCAGAATGAGCAGTTCTTC. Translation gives CASSIGRQNEQFF.

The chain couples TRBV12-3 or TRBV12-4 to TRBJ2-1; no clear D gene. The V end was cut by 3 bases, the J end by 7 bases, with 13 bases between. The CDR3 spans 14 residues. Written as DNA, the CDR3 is TGTGCCAGCAGTTTTAGGCGGTTCTTGAATGAGCAGTTCTTC. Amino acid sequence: CASSFRRFLNEQFF.

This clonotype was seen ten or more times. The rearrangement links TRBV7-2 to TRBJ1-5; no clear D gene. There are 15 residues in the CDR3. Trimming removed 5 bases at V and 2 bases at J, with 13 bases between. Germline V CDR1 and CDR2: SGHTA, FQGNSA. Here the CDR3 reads CASSKTGSGNQPQHF. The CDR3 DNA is TGTGCCAGCAGCAAGACTGGGTCCGGCAATCAGCCCCAGCATTTT. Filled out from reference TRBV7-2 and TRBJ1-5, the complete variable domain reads GAGVSQSPSNKVTEKGKDVELRCDPISGHTALYWYRQSLGQGLEFLIYFQGNSAPDKSGLPSDRFSAERTGGSVSTLTIQRTQQEDSAVYLCASSKTGSGNQPQHFGDGTRLSIL.